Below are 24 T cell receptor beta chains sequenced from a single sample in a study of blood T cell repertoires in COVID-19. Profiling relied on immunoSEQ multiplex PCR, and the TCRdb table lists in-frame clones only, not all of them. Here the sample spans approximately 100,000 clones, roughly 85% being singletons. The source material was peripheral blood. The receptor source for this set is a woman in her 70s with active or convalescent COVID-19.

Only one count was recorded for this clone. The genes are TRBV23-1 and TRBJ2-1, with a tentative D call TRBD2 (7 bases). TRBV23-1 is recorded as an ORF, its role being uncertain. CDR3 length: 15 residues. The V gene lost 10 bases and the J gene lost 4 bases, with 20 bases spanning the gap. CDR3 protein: CANHVTSRGYNEQFF. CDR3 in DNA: TGCGCCAACCATGTGACTAGCAGGGGATACAATGAGCAGTTCTTC.

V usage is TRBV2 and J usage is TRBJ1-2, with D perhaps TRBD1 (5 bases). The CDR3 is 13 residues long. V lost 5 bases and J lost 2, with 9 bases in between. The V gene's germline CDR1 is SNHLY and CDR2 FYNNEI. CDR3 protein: CASSISGNYGYTF. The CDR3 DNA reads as TGTGCCAGCAGTATATCAGGGAACTATGGCTACACCTTC.

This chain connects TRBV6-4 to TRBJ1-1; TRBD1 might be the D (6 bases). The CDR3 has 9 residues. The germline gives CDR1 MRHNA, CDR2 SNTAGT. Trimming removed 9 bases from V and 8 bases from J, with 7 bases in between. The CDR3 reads CARDREAFF. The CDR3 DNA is TGTGCCAGAGACAGGGAAGCTTTCTTT.

CDR3 coding DNA: TGTGCCAGCAGCGCCCTTTTGGGGTCGGGAGAGCAGTACTTC. Amino acid sequence: CASSALLGSGEQYF. This rearrangement joins TRBV9 to TRBJ2-7, with a possible D match to TRBD2 (5 bases). Trimming removed 3 bases from V and 7 bases from J, with 17 bases in between. This CDR3 contains 14 residues. Looked up from germline, CDR1 is SGDLS and CDR2 is YYNGEE.

In nucleotides, the CDR3 is TGTGCCAGCAGCCCTAGGACAGGGGGCTCCTATAATTCACCCCTCCACTTT. It encodes CASSPRTGGSYNSPLHF. The V call is TRBV7-8, the J call TRBJ1-6; 10 bases match TRBD1. Germline loops: CDR1 SGHVS, CDR2 FQNEAQ. The CDR3 is made up of 17 amino acids. The J segment lost 0 bases and the V segment lost 5 bases, leaving 4 bases of the junction unmatched.

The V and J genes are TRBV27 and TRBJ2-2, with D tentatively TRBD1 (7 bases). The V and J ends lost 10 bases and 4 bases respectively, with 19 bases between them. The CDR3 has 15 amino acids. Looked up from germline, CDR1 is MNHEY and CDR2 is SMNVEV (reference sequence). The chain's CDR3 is CATKSRQGGTGELFF. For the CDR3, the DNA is TGTGCCACCAAGTCGCGACAGGGAGGCACCGGGGAGCTGTTTTTT.

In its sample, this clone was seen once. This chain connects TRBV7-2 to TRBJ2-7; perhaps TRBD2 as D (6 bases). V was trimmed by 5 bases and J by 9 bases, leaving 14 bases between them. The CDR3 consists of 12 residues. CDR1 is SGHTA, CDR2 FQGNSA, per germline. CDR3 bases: TGTGCCAGCAGCCTCTTTGGGGAGGTGCAGTACTTC. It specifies CASSLFGEVQYF.

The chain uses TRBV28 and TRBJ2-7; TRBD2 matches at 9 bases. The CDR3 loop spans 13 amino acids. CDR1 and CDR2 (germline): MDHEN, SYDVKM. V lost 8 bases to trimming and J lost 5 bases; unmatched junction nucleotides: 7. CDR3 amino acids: CASGLRGGNEQYF. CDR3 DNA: TGTGCCAGCGGGTTGCGGGGGGGAAACGAGCAGTACTTC.

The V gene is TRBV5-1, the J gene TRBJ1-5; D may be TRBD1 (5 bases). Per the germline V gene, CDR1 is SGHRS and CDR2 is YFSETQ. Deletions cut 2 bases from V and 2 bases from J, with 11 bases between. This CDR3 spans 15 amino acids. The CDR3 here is CASSFSGSGNQPQHF. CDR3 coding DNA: TGCGCCAGCAGCTTTTCAGGGTCTGGCAATCAGCCCCAGCATTTT. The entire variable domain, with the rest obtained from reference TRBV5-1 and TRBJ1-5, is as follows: KAGVTQTPRYLIKTRGQQVTLSCSPISGHRSVSWYQQTPGQGLQFLFEYFSETQRNKGNFPGRFSGRQFSNSRSEMNVSTLELGDSALYLCASSFSGSGNQPQHFGDGTRLSIL.

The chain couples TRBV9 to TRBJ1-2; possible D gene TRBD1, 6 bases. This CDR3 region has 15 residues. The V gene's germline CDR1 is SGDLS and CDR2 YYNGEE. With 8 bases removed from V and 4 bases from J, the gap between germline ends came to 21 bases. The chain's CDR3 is CASSLSQQGPYGYTF. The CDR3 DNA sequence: TGTGCCAGTAGTCTCTCTCAACAGGGTCCCTATGGCTACACCTTC.

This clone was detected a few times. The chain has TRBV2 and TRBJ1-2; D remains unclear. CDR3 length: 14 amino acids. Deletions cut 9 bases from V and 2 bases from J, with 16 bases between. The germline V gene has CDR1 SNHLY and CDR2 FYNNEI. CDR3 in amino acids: CARAAMSGNYGYTF. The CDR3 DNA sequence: TGTGCCAGGGCGGCTATGTCGGGAAACTATGGCTACACCTTC.

The DNA for the CDR3 is TGTGCCAGCAGCAGGAGGACAGGGGGTTTACAAGAGACCCAGTACTTC. It specifies CASSRRTGGLQETQYF. V usage is TRBV9 and J usage is TRBJ2-5, with 10 bases fitting TRBD1. The ends lost 4 bases at V and 2 bases at J; junction bases unmatched: 8. CDR3 size: 16 residues. From germline, CDR1 is SGDLS and CDR2 YYNGEE.

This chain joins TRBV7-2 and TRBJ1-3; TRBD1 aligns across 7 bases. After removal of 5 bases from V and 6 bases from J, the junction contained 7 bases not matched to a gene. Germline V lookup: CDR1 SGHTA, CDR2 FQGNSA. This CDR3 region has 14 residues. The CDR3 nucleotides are TGTGCCAGCAGCCCCCGGGACAGCCTAAACACCATATATTTT. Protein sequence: CASSPRDSLNTIYF.

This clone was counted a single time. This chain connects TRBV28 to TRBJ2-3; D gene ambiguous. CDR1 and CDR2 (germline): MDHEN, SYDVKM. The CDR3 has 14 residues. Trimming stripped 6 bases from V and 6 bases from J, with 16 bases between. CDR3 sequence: CASRLGSVRDTQYF. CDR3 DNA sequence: TGTGCCAGCAGATTAGGGTCGGTGCGGGATACGCAGTATTTT.

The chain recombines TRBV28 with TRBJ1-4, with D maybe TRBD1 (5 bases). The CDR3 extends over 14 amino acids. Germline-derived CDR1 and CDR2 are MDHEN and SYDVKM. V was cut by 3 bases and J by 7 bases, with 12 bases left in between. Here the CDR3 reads CASSLSGWSEKLFF. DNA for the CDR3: TGTGCCAGCAGTTTGTCAGGGTGGAGTGAAAAACTGTTTTTT.

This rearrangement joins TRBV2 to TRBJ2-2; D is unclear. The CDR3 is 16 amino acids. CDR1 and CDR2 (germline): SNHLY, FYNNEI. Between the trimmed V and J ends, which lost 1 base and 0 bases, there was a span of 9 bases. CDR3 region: CASSEEVAANTGELFF. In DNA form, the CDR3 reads TGTGCCAGCAGTGAAGAGGTAGCTGCGAACACCGGGGAGCTGTTTTTT.

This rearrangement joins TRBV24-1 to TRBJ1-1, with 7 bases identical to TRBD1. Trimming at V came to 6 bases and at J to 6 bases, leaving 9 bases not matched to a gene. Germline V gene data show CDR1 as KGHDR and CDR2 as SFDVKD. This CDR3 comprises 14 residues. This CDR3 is CATSKTGIRAEAFF. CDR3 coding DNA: TGTGCCACCAGTAAGACAGGGATCAGGGCTGAAGCTTTCTTT.

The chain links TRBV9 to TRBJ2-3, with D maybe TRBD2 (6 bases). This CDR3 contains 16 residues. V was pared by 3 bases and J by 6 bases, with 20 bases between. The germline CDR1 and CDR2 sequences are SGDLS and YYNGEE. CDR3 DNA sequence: TGTGCCAGCAGCGCTCTAAGTTGGGGGGTCAGGGATACGCAGTATTTT. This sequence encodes CASSALSWGVRDTQYF. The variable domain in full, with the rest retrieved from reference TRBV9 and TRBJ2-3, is DSGVTQTPKHLITATGQRVTLRCSPRSGDLSVYWYQQSLDQGLQFLIQYYNGEERAKGNILERFSAQQFPDLHSELNLSSLELGDSALYFCASSALSWGVRDTQYFGPGTRLTVL.

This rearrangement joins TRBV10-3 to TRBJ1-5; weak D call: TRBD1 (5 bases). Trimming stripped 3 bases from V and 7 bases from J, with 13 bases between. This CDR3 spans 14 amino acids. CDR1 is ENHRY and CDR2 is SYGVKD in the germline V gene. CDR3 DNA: TGTGCCATCAGTGAAGAAGGGGCAGGACAGCCCCAGCATTTT. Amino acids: CAISEEGAGQPQHF.

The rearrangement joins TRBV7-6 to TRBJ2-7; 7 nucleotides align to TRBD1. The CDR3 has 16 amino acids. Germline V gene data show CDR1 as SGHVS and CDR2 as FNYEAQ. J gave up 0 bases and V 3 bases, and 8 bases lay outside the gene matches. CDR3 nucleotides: TGTGCCAGCAGCTTGGTCTCAGGGGGTCACTCCTACGAGCAGTACTTC. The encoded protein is CASSLVSGGHSYEQYF.

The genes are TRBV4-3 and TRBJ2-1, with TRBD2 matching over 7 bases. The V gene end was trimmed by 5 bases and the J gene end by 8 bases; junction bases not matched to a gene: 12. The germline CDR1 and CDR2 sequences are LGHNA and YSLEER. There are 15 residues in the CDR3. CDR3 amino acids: CASSGQSGINDEQFF. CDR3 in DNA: TGCGCCAGCAGCGGGCAAAGCGGGATTAATGATGAGCAGTTCTTC.

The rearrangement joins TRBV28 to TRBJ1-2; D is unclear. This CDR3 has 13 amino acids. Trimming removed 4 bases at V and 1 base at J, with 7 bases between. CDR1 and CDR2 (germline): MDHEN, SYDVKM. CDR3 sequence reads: CASSSGNNYGYTF. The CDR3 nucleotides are TGTGCCAGCAGTTCCGGGAATAACTATGGCTACACCTTC.

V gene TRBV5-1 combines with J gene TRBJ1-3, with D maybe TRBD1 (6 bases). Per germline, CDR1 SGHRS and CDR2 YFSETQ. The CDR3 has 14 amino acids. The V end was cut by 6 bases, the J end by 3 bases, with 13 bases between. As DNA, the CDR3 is TGCGCCAGCACGGGGGGCCGGGGTGGAAACACCATATATTTT. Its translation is CASTGGRGGNTIYF.

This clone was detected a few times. CDR3 sequence: CASSHESLSYNSPLHF. As DNA, the CDR3 is TGTGCCAGCAGCCACGAGAGCCTCTCCTATAATTCACCCCTCCACTTT. This sequence joins TRBV3-1 (or the pseudogene TRBV3-2) and TRBJ1-6, with D uncertain. Between the trimmed V and J ends, which lost 3 bases and 0 bases, there was a span of 9 bases. The CDR3 spans 16 residues. Germline V gene sequence: CDR1 LGHDT, CDR2 YNNKEL (reference sequence).